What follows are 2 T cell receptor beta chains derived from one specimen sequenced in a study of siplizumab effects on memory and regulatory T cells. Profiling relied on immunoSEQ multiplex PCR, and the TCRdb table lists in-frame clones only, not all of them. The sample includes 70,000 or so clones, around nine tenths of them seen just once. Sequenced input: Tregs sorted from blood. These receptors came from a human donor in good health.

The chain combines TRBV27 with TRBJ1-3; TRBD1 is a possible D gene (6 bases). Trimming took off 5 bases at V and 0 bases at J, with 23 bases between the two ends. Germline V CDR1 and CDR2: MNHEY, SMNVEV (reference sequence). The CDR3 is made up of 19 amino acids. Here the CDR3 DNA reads TGTGCCAGCAGTCCCTATCCCGGGACAAGGGGTAGCTCTGGAAACACCATATATTTT. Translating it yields CASSPYPGTRGSSGNTIYF.

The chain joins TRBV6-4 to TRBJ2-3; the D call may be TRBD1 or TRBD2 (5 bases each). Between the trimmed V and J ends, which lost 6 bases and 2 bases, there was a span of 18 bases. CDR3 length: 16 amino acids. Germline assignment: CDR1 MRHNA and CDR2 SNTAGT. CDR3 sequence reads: CASSPGTVSSTDTQYF. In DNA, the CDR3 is TGTGCCAGCAGCCCGGGGACCGTATCCTCCACAGATACGCAGTATTTT.